Sequencing of this T cell receptor (beta chain) was carried out in a study of response to subunit inactivated influenza vaccine. A word on this clonotype: As yet, its antigen is unknown.

Study observations and caveats: The authors suggested that few new T cells are recruited per seasonal influenza vaccination.

MiXCR, run by TCRdb on the RT-PCR reads, gives a single entry per CDR3 protein. The data contain approximately 500,000 distinct CDR3 sequences, roughly 13% of them singletons. The source of this sequence is a man aged 50-60 years who received an inactivated influenza vaccine. The specimen was PBMCs from blood, collected more than 35 days after vaccination.

The CDR3 here is CSAPSLTDTQYF. As DNA, the CDR3 is TGCAGTGCTCCATCCCTCACAGATACGCAGTATTTT. V and J are TRBV20-1 and TRBJ2-3, with no clear D. Deletions cut 5 bases from V and 2 bases from J, with 8 bases between. The CDR3 length is 12 residues. The V gene's germline CDR1 is DFQATT and CDR2 SNEGSKA (reference sequence).